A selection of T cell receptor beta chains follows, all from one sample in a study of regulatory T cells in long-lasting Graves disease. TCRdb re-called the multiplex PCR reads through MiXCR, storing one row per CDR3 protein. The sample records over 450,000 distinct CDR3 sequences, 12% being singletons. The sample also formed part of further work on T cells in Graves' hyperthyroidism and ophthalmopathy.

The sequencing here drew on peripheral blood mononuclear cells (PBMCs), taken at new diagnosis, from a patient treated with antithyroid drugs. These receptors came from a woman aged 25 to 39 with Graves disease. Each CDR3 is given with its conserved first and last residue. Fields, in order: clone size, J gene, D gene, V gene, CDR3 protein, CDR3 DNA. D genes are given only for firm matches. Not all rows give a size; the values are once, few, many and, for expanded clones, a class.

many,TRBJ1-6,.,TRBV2,CASSRSNSPLHF,TGTGCCAGCAGTAGGAGCAATTCACCCCTCCACTTT
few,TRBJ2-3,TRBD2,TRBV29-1,CSVAGRGTDTQYF,TGCAGCGTAGCGGGGAGGGGCACAGATACGCAGTATTTT
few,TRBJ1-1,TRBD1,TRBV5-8,CASSPGQGHLGQEAFF,TGTGCCAGCAGCCCGGGACAGGGTCACCTGGGCCAAGAAGCTTTCTTT
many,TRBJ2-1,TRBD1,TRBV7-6,CASSLELGGQGANEQFF,TGTGCCAGCAGCTTAGAATTGGGGGGACAGGGGGCGAATGAGCAGTTCTTC
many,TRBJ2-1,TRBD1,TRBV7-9,CASRRTGEVNEQFF,TGTGCCAGCAGGAGGACAGGCGAAGTGAATGAGCAGTTCTTC
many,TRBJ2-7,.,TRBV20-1,CSASTRPSYEQYF,TGCAGTGCTAGTACTCGGCCAAGCTACGAGCAGTACTTC
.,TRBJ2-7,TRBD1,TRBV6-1,CASSPGTDTSYEQYF,TGTGCCAGCAGCCCCGGGACAGATACCTCCTACGAGCAGTACTTC
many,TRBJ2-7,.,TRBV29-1,CSVEDHNYEQYF,TGCAGCGTTGAGGATCACAACTACGAGCAGTACTTC
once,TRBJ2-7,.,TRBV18,CASSPVRTDYEQYF,TGTGCCAGCTCACCGGTTCGGACGGACTACGAGCAGTACTTC
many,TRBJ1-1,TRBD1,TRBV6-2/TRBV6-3,CASSYTMGQGRSSEAFF,TGTGCCAGCAGTTACACAATGGGACAGGGGAGGTCATCTGAAGCTTTCTTT